The clone carrying this T cell receptor beta chain has a count of ten or more. Its antigen is undetermined. The data were obtained in a study of T-cell memory formation after mild COVID-19. Study-wide results and limits: Confirmation of SARS-CoV-2 specificity was lacking for second-wave clones peaking day 37.

From the 5' RACE reads, TCRdb called clonotypes with MiXCR, one entry per CDR3 protein. The top ten hold around 12% of the sample, which has 160,000 or so distinct CDR3 sequences, roughly 28% seen once. From germline, CDR1 is MNHEY and CDR2 SMNVEV (reference sequence). The ends were cut back, 7 bases at V and 5 bases at J, with 8 bases in the middle. The CDR3 is 11 amino acids. The receptor was derived from an adult woman who had mild COVID-19 (a few samples of this study predate the infection). Cell type and time point are not known. Sample: PBMCs or a T cell subset sorted from them (not recorded which). The chain carries TRBV27 and TRBJ2-5; perhaps TRBD2 as D (6 bases). The CDR3 DNA reads TGTGCCAGCACTCGGGGGGAGACCCAGTACTTC. It is translated as CASTRGETQYF.